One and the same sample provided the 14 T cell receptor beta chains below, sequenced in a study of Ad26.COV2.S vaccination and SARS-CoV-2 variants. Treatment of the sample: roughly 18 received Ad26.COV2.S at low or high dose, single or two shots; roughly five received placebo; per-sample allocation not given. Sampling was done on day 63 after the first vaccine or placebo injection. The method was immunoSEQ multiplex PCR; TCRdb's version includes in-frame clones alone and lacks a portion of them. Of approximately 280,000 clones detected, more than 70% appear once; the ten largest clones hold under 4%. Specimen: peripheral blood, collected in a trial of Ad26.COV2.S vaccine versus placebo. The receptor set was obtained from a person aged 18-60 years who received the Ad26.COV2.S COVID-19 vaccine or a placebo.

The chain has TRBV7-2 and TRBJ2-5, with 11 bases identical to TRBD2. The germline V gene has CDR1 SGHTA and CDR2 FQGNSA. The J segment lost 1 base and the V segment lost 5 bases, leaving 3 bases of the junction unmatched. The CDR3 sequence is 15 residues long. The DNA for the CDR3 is TGTGCCAGCAGCCTCGGGACTAGCGGCCAAGAGACCCAGTACTTC. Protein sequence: CASSLGTSGQETQYF.

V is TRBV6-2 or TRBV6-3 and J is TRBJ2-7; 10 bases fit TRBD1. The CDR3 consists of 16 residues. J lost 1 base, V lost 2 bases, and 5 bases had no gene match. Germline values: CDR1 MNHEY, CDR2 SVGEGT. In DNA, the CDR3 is TGTGCCAGCAGTTACCCCCGGGACAGGGGATCCTACGAGCAGTACTTC. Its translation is CASSYPRDRGSYEQYF.

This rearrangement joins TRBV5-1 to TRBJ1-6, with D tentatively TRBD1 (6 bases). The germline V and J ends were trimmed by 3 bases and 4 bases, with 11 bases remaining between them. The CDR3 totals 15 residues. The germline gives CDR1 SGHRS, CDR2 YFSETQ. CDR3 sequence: CASSSDGQYNSPLHF. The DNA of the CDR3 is TGCGCCAGCAGCTCGGATGGACAGTATAATTCACCCCTCCACTTT.

In DNA form, the CDR3 reads TGCAGCGTTGGACGTAACACCGGGGAGCTGTTTTTT. The encoded protein is CSVGRNTGELFF. The chain has TRBV29-1 and TRBJ2-2; D is unclear. Trimming pared 4 bases from V and 2 bases from J, leaving 5 bases between. The CDR3 is 12 residues long. Germline V gene sequence: CDR1 SQVTM, CDR2 ANQGSEA.

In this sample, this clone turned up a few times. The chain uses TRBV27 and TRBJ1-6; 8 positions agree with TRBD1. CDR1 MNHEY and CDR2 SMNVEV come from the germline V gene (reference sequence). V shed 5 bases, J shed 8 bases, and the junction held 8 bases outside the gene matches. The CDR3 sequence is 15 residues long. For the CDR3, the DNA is TGTGCCAGCAGTCGGGTGGACAGGGTTGATTCACCCCTCCACTTT. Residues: CASSRVDRVDSPLHF.

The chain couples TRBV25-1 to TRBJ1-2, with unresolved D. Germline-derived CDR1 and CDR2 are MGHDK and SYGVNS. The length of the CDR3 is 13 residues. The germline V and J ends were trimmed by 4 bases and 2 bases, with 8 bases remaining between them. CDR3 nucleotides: TGTGCCAGCAGTGTGACACAAAACTATGGCTACACCTTC. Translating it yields CASSVTQNYGYTF.

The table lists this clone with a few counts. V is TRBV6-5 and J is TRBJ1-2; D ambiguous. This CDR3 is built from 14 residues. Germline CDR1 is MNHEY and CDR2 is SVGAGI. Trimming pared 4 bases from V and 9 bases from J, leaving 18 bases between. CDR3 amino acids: CASSSPDGRSRYTF. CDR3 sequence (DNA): TGTGCCAGCAGTTCCCCCGATGGACGATCTCGCTACACCTTC.

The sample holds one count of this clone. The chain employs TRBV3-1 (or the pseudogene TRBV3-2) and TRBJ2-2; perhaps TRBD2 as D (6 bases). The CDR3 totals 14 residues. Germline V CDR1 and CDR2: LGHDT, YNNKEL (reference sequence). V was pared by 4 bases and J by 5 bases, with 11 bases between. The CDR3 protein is CASSRGTDTGELFF. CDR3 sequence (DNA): TGTGCCAGCAGCCGCGGGACGGATACCGGGGAGCTGTTTTTT.

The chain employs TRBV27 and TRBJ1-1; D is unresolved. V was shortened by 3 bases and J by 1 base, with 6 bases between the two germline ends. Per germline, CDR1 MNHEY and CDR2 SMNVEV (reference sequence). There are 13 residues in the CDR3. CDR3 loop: CASSFGKNTEAFF. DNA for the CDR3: TGTGCCAGCAGTTTTGGGAAGAACACTGAAGCTTTCTTT.

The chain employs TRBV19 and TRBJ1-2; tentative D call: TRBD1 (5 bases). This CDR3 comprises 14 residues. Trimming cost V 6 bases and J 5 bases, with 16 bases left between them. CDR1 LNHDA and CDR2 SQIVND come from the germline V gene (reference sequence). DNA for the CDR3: TGTGCCAGTAGGGGACCGAGTTTTGTGTATGGCTACACCTTC. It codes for CASRGPSFVYGYTF.

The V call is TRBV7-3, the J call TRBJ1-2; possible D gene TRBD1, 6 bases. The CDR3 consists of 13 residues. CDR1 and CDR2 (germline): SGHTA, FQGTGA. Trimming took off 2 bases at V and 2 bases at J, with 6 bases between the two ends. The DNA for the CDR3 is TGTGCCAGCAGCTTACAGGGGAACTATGGCTACACCTTC. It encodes CASSLQGNYGYTF.

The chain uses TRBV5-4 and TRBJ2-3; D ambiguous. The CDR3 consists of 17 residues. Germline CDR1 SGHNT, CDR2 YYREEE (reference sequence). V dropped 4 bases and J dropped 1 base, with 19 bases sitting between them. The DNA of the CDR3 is TGTGCCAGCAGCGCCGGGCCAGGCGCACGTGGCACAGATACGCAGTATTTT. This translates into CASSAGPGARGTDTQYF.

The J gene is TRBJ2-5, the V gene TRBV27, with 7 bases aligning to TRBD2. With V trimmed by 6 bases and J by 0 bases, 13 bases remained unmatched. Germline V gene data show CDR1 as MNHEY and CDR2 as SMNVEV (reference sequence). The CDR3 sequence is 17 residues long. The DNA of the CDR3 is TGTGCCAGCAGCCCGCCTAATTCGGGACTAAACCAAGAGACCCAGTACTTC. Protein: CASSPPNSGLNQETQYF.

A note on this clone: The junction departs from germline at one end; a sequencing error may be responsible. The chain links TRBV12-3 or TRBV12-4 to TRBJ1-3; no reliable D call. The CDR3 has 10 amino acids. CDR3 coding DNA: TGTGCCAGCAGCCCAACGAGGTTAGATTTT. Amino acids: CASSPTRLDF.